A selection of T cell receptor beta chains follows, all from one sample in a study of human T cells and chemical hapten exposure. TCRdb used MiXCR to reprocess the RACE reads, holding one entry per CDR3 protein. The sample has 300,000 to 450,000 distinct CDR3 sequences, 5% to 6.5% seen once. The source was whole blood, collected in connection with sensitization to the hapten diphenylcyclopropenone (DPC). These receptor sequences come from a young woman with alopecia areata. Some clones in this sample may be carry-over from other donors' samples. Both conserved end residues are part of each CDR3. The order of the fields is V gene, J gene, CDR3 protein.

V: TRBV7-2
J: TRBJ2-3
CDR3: CASSRYREGTQYF

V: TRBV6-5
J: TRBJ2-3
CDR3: CASRGSTDTQYF

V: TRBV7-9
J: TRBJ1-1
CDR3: CATRDRVERYTEAFF

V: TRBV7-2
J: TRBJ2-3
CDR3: CASSFGTDTQYF

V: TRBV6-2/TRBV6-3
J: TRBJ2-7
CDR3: CASSYSSEAPSQYF

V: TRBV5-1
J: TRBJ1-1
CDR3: CASSQGGETEAFF

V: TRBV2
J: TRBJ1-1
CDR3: CASSELTGVTEAFF

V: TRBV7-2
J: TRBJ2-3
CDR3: CASSLSASRRHDTQYF

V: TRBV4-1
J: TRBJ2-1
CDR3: CASSLSGTSGGSSYNEQFF

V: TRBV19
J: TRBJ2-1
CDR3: CASSPWVAGGPGNEQFF

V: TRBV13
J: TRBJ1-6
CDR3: CASIPKRGNPSPLHF

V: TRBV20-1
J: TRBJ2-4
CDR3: CSAPSWTLAKNIQYF

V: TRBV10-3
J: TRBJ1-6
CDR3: CAISAQNSPLHF

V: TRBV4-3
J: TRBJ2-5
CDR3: CASSQGNRGRETQYF

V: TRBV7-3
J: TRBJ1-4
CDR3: CASSSTGGTNEKLFF

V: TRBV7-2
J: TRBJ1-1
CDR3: CASSLGRGQVTEAFF

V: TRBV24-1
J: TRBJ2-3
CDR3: CATSDYPGTDTQYF

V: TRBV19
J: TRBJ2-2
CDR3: CASSRAAGGTEKLFF

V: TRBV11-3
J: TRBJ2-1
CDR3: CASSLAEGREQFF

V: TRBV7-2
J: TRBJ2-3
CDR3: CASSLAGLITDTQYF

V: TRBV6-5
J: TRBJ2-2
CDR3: CASSYGRVQGKTGELFF

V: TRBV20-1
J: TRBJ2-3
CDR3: CSARLGTMDTQYF

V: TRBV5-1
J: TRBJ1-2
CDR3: CASSFARGNYGYTF

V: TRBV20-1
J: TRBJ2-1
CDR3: CSARGGLAGRDEQFF

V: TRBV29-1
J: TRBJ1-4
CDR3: CSVAGSWEKLFF

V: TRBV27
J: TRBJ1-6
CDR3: CASSVRDSYSPLHF

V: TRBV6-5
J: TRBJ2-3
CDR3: CASSYWFGDTQYF

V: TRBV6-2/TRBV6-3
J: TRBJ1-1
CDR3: CASSSGGSRDTEAFF

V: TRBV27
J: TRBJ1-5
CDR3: CASSQYRGRWSNQPQHF

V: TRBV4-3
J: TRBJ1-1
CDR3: CASSQEGGGLNTEAFF

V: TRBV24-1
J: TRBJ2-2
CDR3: CATSDRKGDTGELFF

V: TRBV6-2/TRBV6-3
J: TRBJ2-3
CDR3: CASTPGTSTDTQYF

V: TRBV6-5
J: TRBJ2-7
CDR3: CASSRGRGPYEQYF

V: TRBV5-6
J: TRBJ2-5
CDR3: CASSLGTGFLPSTQYF

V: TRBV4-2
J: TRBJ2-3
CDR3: CASSQDKGYDTQYF

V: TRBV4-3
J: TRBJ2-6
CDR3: CASSQGGEFSGANVLTF

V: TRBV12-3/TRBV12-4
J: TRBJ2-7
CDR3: CASSRRVHSYEQYF